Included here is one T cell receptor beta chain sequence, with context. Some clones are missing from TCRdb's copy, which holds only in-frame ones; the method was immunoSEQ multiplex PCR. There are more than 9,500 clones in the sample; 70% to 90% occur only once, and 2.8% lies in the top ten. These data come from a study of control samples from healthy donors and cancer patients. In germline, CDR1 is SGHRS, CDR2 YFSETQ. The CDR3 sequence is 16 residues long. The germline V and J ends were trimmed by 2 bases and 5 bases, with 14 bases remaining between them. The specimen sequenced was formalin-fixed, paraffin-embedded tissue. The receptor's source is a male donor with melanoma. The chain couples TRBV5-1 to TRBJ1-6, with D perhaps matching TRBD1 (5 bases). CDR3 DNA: TGCGCCAGCAGCTTAAGGGCCGGGGGAAATAATTCACCCCTCCACTTT. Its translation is CASSLRAGGNNSPLHF.